These 27 T cell receptor beta chains originate from one sample sequenced in a study of CD8 T cells in ankylosing spondylitis. Study-wide results and limits: Seemingly characteristic of ankylosing spondylitis blood was a TCR beta motif consisting of 7 or 8 highly homologous variants.

Antigens of these TCRs are unknown. TCRdb re-called the 5' RACE reads with MiXCR, one entry per CDR3 protein. The sample yields 500,000 to 550,000 distinct CDR3 sequences, 10% to 15% seen once. Sequences were obtained from blood, either unsorted or a sorted T cell fraction (not recorded which). These receptor sequences come from a male donor with ankylosing spondylitis.

At least ten counts were recorded for this clonotype. V is TRBV5-1 and J is TRBJ2-1, with unresolved D. Trimming left V 3 bases short and J 8 bases short, with 18 bases between. Germline CDR1 SGHRS, CDR2 YFSETQ. This CDR3 has 15 amino acids. The CDR3 DNA reads TGCGCCAGCAGCTATGAAGGGCGGCGTGTCGATGAGCAGTTCTTC. Translation: CASSYEGRRVDEQFF. Using reference TRBV5-1 and TRBJ2-1 for the parts outside the CDR3, the full variable domain is KAGVTQTPRYLIKTRGQQVTLSCSPISGHRSVSWYQQTPGQGLQFLFEYFSETQRNKGNFPGRFSGRQFSNSRSEMNVSTLELGDSALYLCASSYEGRRVDEQFFGPGTRLTVL.

The sample holds a few counts of this clonotype. The chain links TRBV7-9 to TRBJ1-4; TRBD1 is a possible D gene (5 bases). CDR3 length: 17 amino acids. V lost 6 bases, J lost 0 bases, and 17 bases lay in between. CDR1 is SEHNR and CDR2 is FQNEAQ in the germline V gene (reference sequence). This chain's CDR3 is CASRMTEFSATNEKLFF. The CDR3 region has the DNA TGTGCCAGCAGGATGACAGAATTTTCCGCAACTAATGAAAAACTGTTTTTT.

Only a few counts were recorded for this clonotype. J is TRBJ1-2 and V is TRBV14; D is possibly TRBD1 (5 bases). Germline values: CDR1 SGHDN, CDR2 FVKESK. Deletions cut 0 bases from V and 4 bases from J, with 12 bases between. The CDR3 has 15 amino acids. The CDR3 sequence is CASSQDQGGGYGYTF. CDR3 nucleotide sequence: TGTGCCAGCAGCCAAGACCAGGGAGGAGGCTATGGCTACACCTTC.

This clonotype was picked up a small number of times. The chain has TRBV5-1 and TRBJ2-7; 8 bases map to TRBD2. The CDR3 has 16 residues. Germline V gives CDR1 SGHRS, CDR2 YFSETQ. J lost 4 bases, V lost 0 bases, and 9 bases had no gene match. The DNA for the CDR3 is TGCGCCAGCAGCTTGGGCGGCTCGGGAGGGGATTACGAGCAGTACGTC. As protein: CASSLGGSGGDYEQYV.

This chain uses TRBV20-1 with TRBJ2-7; 7 bases align to TRBD2. In germline, CDR1 is DFQATT, CDR2 SNEGSKA (reference sequence). The J segment lost 0 bases and the V segment lost 5 bases, leaving 7 bases of the junction unmatched. This CDR3 has 14 residues. The CDR3 loop is CSAPGTTTSYEQYF. The CDR3 DNA reads as TGCAGTGCTCCCGGGACTACCACCTCCTACGAGCAGTACTTC.

This clonotype was detected ten times or more. The V gene is TRBV20-1, the J gene TRBJ2-5; D possibly corresponds to TRBD1 (6 bases). V lost 3 bases to trimming and J lost 6 bases, with 14 bases between them. The CDR3 consists of 13 residues. CDR1 is DFQATT and CDR2 is SNEGSKA in the germline V gene (reference sequence). The CDR3 DNA is TGCAGTGCTAGTGAAAGCAGGGGAAAGACCCAGTACTTC. Its protein is CSASESRGKTQYF.

This clonotype was observed a few times. The J gene is TRBJ2-7, the V gene TRBV27, with D uncertain. Deletions cut 3 bases from V and 1 base from J, with 7 bases between. CDR1 and CDR2 from the germline V gene are MNHEY and SMNVEV (reference sequence). The CDR3 is made up of 13 amino acids. The CDR3 here is CASSFVGSYEQYF. The CDR3 DNA reads TGTGCCAGCAGTTTTGTCGGATCCTACGAGCAGTACTTC.

There are a few counts of this clonotype. The chain recombines TRBV30 with TRBJ1-2; 9 bases line up with TRBD1. Per the germline V gene, CDR1 is GTSNPN and CDR2 is SVGIG (reference sequence). J was trimmed by 3 bases and V by 4 bases; bases with no gene match: 6. The CDR3 covers 14 residues. For the CDR3, the DNA is TGTGCCTGGACCAAAACAGGGGGCGACTATGGCTACACCTTC. Residues: CAWTKTGGDYGYTF.

The chain combines TRBV11-2 with TRBJ1-1; D uncertain. Germline V lookup: CDR1 SGHAT, CDR2 FQNNGV. This CDR3 region has 15 residues. V was shortened by 0 bases and J by 0 bases, with 8 bases between the two germline ends. CDR3 bases: TGTGCCAGCAGCTTAGATCTGGGTCTGAACACTGAAGCTTTCTTT. It translates to CASSLDLGLNTEAFF.

Only a few counts were recorded for this clonotype. The V and J genes are TRBV15 and TRBJ1-2; 10 bases match TRBD1. The CDR3 contains 16 residues. After removal of 1 base from V and 3 bases from J, the junction contained 5 bases not matched to a gene. Germline CDR1 reads LNHNV; CDR2 reads YYDKDF (reference sequence). The CDR3 DNA sequence: TGTGCCACCAGCAGAGGAGGGACAGGGGTTGACTATGGCTACACCTTC. Residues: CATSRGGTGVDYGYTF.

In its sample, this clonotype was seen a few times. The chain has TRBV4-2 and TRBJ2-1; no definite D call. This CDR3 region has 16 residues. The germline gives CDR1 LGHNA, CDR2 YNFKEQ. V lost 1 base and J lost 0, with 10 bases in between. Here the CDR3 DNA reads TGTGCCAGCAGCCAAGTTCCGGTGAGCTCCTACAATGAGCAGTTCTTC. Encoded protein: CASSQVPVSSYNEQFF.

This clonotype appeared a few times. The CDR3 is CASSKTTSNQPQHF. CDR3 nucleotides: TGTGCCAGCAGTAAGACAACTAGCAATCAGCCCCAGCATTTT. V gene TRBV12-3 or TRBV12-4 combines with J gene TRBJ1-5; D is undetermined. This CDR3 has 14 residues. Trimming stripped 5 bases from V and 0 bases from J, with 8 bases between.

In this sample, this clonotype turned up a few times. This chain connects TRBV30 to TRBJ2-1; 7 bases fit TRBD2. Germline V gene data show CDR1 as GTSNPN and CDR2 as SVGIG (reference sequence). Unmatched junction bases numbered 2, after V lost 0 bases and J lost 9 bases. The CDR3 has 12 amino acids. This chain's CDR3 is CAWSVGTTEQFF. CDR3 bases: TGTGCCTGGAGTGTAGGGACTACTGAGCAGTTCTTC.

The chain is built from TRBV4-2 and TRBJ2-1; 7 bases are shared with TRBD1. The CDR3 has 15 residues. CDR1 is LGHNA and CDR2 is YNFKEQ in the germline V gene. The junction had 5 bases not matched to a gene; V was cut back by 0 bases and J by 6 bases. For the CDR3, the DNA is TGTGCCAGCAGCCAAGATGGGACAGTAGGCAATGAGCAGTTCTTC. Protein: CASSQDGTVGNEQFF.

The chain joins TRBV3-1 to TRBJ1-1; the D gene is possibly TRBD1 (5 bases). With 0 bases removed from V and 5 bases from J, the gap between germline ends came to 13 bases. Germline V gene sequence: CDR1 LGHDT, CDR2 YNNKEL (reference sequence). This CDR3 has 15 residues. The CDR3 protein is CASSQDWRGSTEAFF. Written as DNA, the CDR3 is TGTGCCAGCAGCCAAGATTGGAGGGGAAGTACTGAAGCTTTCTTT.

This clonotype has at least ten counts. This rearrangement joins TRBV3-1 to TRBJ1-2; D is uncertain. The germline gives CDR1 LGHDT, CDR2 YNNKEL (reference sequence). The V gene lost 4 bases and the J gene lost 0 bases, with 15 bases spanning the gap. The CDR3 contains 16 residues. The CDR3 sequence: CASSPKGALANYGYTF. The CDR3 nucleotides are TGTGCCAGCAGCCCTAAAGGAGCGCTAGCTAACTATGGCTACACCTTC. Together with reference TRBV3-1 and TRBJ1-2, the CDR3 gives the full variable domain: DTAVSQTPKYLVTQMGNDKSIKCEQNLGHDTMYWYKQDSKKFLKIMFSYNNKELIINETVPNRFSPKSPDKAHLNLHINSLELGDSAVYFCASSPKGALANYGYTFGSGTRLTVV.

The chain links TRBV5-5 to TRBJ1-4; D is uncertain. The V end was cut by 2 bases, the J end by 5 bases, with 10 bases between. The CDR3 is made up of 14 amino acids. Germline CDR1 and CDR2: SGHKS and YYEKEE (reference sequence). CDR3 sequence: CASSLGVMNEKLFF. CDR3 sequence (DNA): TGTGCCAGCAGCTTAGGTGTGATGAATGAAAAACTGTTTTTT.

A few counts support this clonotype. The chain recombines TRBV7-9 with TRBJ2-7, with no clear D. The CDR3 sequence is 14 residues long. The ends were cut back, 3 bases at V and 3 bases at J, with 12 bases in the middle. Germline CDR1 SEHNR, CDR2 FQNEAQ (reference sequence). The CDR3 nucleotides are TGTGCCAGCAGCTTTTCAAGCTCGGGCTACGAGCAGTACTTC. As protein: CASSFSSSGYEQYF.

The gene calls are TRBV20-1 and TRBJ2-7; the match to TRBD2 covers 8 bases. CDR3 length equals 14 residues. The germline V gene has CDR1 DFQATT and CDR2 SNEGSKA (reference sequence). V dropped 3 bases and J dropped 4; count of bases not matched to a gene: 8. The CDR3 is CSARESGRSYEQYF. CDR3 coding DNA: TGCAGTGCTAGGGAGAGCGGGAGATCTTACGAGCAGTACTTC.

V and J are TRBV6-2 or TRBV6-3 and TRBJ1-2; the D gene is possibly TRBD1 (5 bases). Germline V gives CDR1 MNHEY, CDR2 SVGEGT. This CDR3 comprises 14 residues. V lost 1 base, J lost 2 bases, and 8 bases lay in between. The CDR3 region has the DNA TGTGCCAGCAGTTACTATGGGACGAACTATGGCTACACCTTC. Translating gives CASSYYGTNYGYTF.

This clonotype turned up a few times. This chain joins TRBV29-1 and TRBJ2-1, with TRBD2 matching 12 bases. Germline V gene sequence: CDR1 SQVTM, CDR2 ANQGSEA. With 5 bases clipped from V and 6 bases from J, the junction kept 8 bases outside the gene matches. The CDR3 covers 15 residues. CDR3 region: CSVSVGLAGSNEQFF. CDR3 bases: TGCAGCGTTTCTGTCGGACTAGCGGGAAGCAATGAGCAGTTCTTC.

This clonotype was seen at least ten times. The chain couples TRBV5-1 to TRBJ2-2, with no clear D. Trimming removed 4 bases at V and 0 bases at J, with 19 bases between. The germline gives CDR1 SGHRS, CDR2 YFSETQ. This CDR3 contains 18 residues. DNA for the CDR3: TGCGCCAGCAGCCCTCTCGGGCCCTCCTTCGCGAACACCGGGGAGCTGTTTTTT. This sequence encodes CASSPLGPSFANTGELFF.

This clonotype was counted at least ten times. The genes are TRBV10-1 and TRBJ2-7; D not certain. The germline V gene encodes CDR1 WNHNN and CDR2 SYGVQD (reference sequence). Trimming took 4 bases from V and 3 from J, leaving 10 bases between them. The CDR3 extends over 13 amino acids. The CDR3 nucleotides are TGCGCCAGCAGTGTCTCCAGAGACTACGAGCAGTACTTC. Amino acid sequence: CASSVSRDYEQYF.

This chain links TRBV20-1 with TRBJ2-1, with TRBD2 matching 15 bases. Per germline, CDR1 DFQATT and CDR2 SNEGSKA (reference sequence). With 1 base clipped from V and 4 bases from J, the junction kept 2 bases outside the gene matches. The CDR3 extends over 16 amino acids. CDR3 residues: CSARGTSGRGYNEQFF. The CDR3 nucleotides read TGCAGTGCTAGAGGGACTAGCGGGAGGGGTTACAATGAGCAGTTCTTC.

This clonotype has more than one count but fewer than ten. The V and J genes are TRBV5-4 and TRBJ2-2; either TRBD1 or TRBD2 may supply D (6 bases each). Germline CDR1 reads SGHNT; CDR2 reads YYREEE (reference sequence). With 4 bases removed from V and 2 bases from J, the gap between germline ends came to 18 bases. CDR3 length: 17 amino acids. CDR3 in DNA: TGTGCCAGCAGCCAGGGGACTTCGAAGGGAAACACCGGGGAGCTGTTTTTT. Its protein is CASSQGTSKGNTGELFF.

This clonotype was counted between two and nine times. This chain connects TRBV6-1 to TRBJ2-7; the D gene is possibly TRBD2 (7 bases). Germline V gene data show CDR1 as MNHNS and CDR2 as SASEGT. CDR3 length equals 14 residues. V shed 3 bases and J shed 3 bases, with 12 bases lying between them. CDR3 sequence reads: CASSESGGYYEQYF. The DNA of the CDR3 is TGTGCCAGCAGTGAGTCGGGGGGCTACTACGAGCAGTACTTC.

The chain carries TRBV3-1 and TRBJ2-5; 7 nucleotides align to TRBD1. J gave up 4 bases and V 0 bases, and 11 bases lay outside the gene matches. From germline, CDR1 is LGHDT and CDR2 YNNKEL (reference sequence). CDR3 size: 17 residues. The CDR3 sequence is CASSQEALAGGRETQYF. The DNA for the CDR3 is TGTGCCAGCAGCCAAGAAGCCCTGGCAGGGGGAAGAGAGACCCAGTACTTC.